This T cell receptor (beta chain) came from a study of T cell responses to AZD1222 COVID-19 vaccine. About the research overall: Recipients boosted at about 4 weeks or about 12 weeks are pooled. The study, taken as a whole, reports: Targets within unmutated variant regions were reportedly found for nearly half of spike-specific TCRs.

Clones were sequenced by immunoSEQ multiplex PCR, and TCRdb holds only the in-frame ones, with some missing. The table has about 120,000 clones, about nine tenths seen once. Germline loops: CDR1 MDHEN, CDR2 SYDVKM. After removal of 6 bases from V and 2 bases from J, the junction contained 5 bases not matched to a gene. The CDR3 length is 14 residues. Details on this clone: The antigen remains undetermined.

The sequenced sample was peripheral blood, obtained on day 0 of AZD1222 vaccination. This receptor was obtained from an adult in good health. The V gene is TRBV28, the J gene TRBJ2-3; TRBD2 matches 7 bases. The CDR3 spells CASSQGGNTDTQYF. Here the CDR3 DNA reads TGTGCCAGCAGCCAGGGAGGGAACACAGATACGCAGTATTTT.